This T cell receptor beta chain was observed in a study of blood T cell repertoires in COVID-19. Study-wide context: There were acute and convalescent COVID-19 samples, and they came from the United States, Italy and Spain.

As originally analysed: Nucleated cell counts were estimated from reference gene primer amplification. Clones were sequenced by immunoSEQ multiplex PCR, and TCRdb holds only the in-frame ones, with some missing. V and J calls and clone size are those listed in that table; D and trimming were worked out from the DNA. The data contain 35,000 to 40,000 clones, more than 85% of them singletons. Trimming took 3 bases from V and 2 from J, leaving 8 bases between them. The CDR3 totals 13 residues. Germline V gene sequence: CDR1 LNHDA, CDR2 SQIVND (reference sequence). V is TRBV19 and J is TRBJ2-7, with D possibly TRBD1 on 6 matching bases. Sequenced material: peripheral blood. The source is a man aged 65 to 79 with acute or convalescent COVID-19. The CDR3 DNA follows: TGTGCCAGTAGTATCCCAGGGGCCTACGAGCAGTACTTC. It is translated as CASSIPGAYEQYF.